These 18 T cell receptor beta chains were all obtained from the same sample, sequenced in a study of T cell responses to AZD1222 COVID-19 vaccine. Only in-frame clones appear in the TCRdb table, and some are missing; sequencing was by immunoSEQ multiplex PCR. Among tens of thousands of clones, 75% to 95% were seen once, and the ten largest hold 6.5% to 9.5%. This material consisted of peripheral blood, taken 28 days after the second AZD1222 dose. These receptors were collected from an adult who received the AZD1222 COVID-19 vaccine.

The V gene is TRBV7-3, the J gene TRBJ2-3; D is perhaps TRBD1 (6 bases). CDR1 is SGHTA and CDR2 is FQGTGA in the germline V gene. The CDR3 has 14 residues. The germline V and J ends were trimmed by 5 bases and 0 bases, with 9 bases remaining between them. DNA for the CDR3: TGTGCCAGCAGCCTTCAGGGGAGCACAGATACGCAGTATTTT. Encoded protein: CASSLQGSTDTQYF.

The rearrangement uses TRBV7-2 and TRBJ2-7; TRBD2 matches at 9 bases. The CDR3 runs 16 residues. After removal of 5 bases from V and 2 bases from J, the junction contained 10 bases not matched to a gene. Per the germline V gene, CDR1 is SGHTA and CDR2 is FQGNSA. The CDR3 coding sequence is TGTGCCAGCAGCGCTTCGGCGGGAGGGGGCCCCTACGAGCAGTACTTC. Residues: CASSASAGGGPYEQYF.

This chain links TRBV2 with TRBJ1-1; 7 bases align to TRBD1. V shed 4 bases, J shed 5 bases, and the junction held 10 bases outside the gene matches. Germline values: CDR1 SNHLY, CDR2 FYNNEI. This CDR3 has 15 residues. The CDR3 sequence is CASSGRGRGGTEAFF. The CDR3 nucleotides read TGTGCCAGCAGTGGGAGGGGGCGCGGTGGGACTGAAGCTTTCTTT.

This sequence joins TRBV12-3 or TRBV12-4 and TRBJ2-5, with TRBD2 matching over 8 bases. V trimming: 8 bases; J trimming: 5 bases; junction bases outside the gene matches: 7. The CDR3 has 13 residues. The CDR3 nucleotides read TGTGCCAGCTCAGCGGGAGTTCCCGAGACCCAGTACTTC. It codes for CASSAGVPETQYF.

The chain employs TRBV19 and TRBJ2-1, with a weak D call TRBD2 (6 bases). Trimming cost V 3 bases and J 7 bases, with 13 bases left between them. The length of the CDR3 is 14 residues. Germline V gene data show CDR1 as LNHDA and CDR2 as SQIVND (reference sequence). CDR3 DNA: TGTGCCAGTAGTATTCCGGGAGTAGCGAATGAGCAGTTCTTC. It encodes CASSIPGVANEQFF. Combining the CDR3 with reference TRBV19 and TRBJ2-1 gives the whole variable domain DGGITQSPKYLFRKEGQNVTLSCEQNLNHDAMYWYRQDPGQGLRLIYYSQIVNDFQKGDIAEGYSVSREKKESFPLTVTSAQKNPTAFYLCASSIPGVANEQFFGPGTRLTVL.

The table lists this clone with a count of one. The J gene is TRBJ2-6, the V gene TRBV25-1; no clear D gene. Germline CDR1 MGHDK, CDR2 SYGVNS. Trimming shortened V by 4 bases and J by 0 bases, and 10 bases separated the two germline ends. The length of the CDR3 is 16 residues. CDR3 nucleotides: TGTGCCAGCAGTGCGTGGCCCTCCTCTGGGGCCAACGTCCTGACTTTC. Protein product: CASSAWPSSGANVLTF. Using reference TRBV25-1 and TRBJ2-6 for the parts outside the CDR3, the full variable domain is EADIYQTPRYLVIGTGKKITLECSQTMGHDKMYWYQQDPGMELHLIHYSYGVNSTEKGDLSSESTVSRIRTEHFPLTLESARPSHTSQYLCASSAWPSSGANVLTFGAGSRLTVL.

The V call is TRBV30, the J call TRBJ2-3; 8 bases fit TRBD1. Germline V gene data show CDR1 as GTSNPN and CDR2 as SVGIG (reference sequence). After removal of 5 bases from V and 4 bases from J, the junction contained 5 bases not matched to a gene. This CDR3 region has 13 residues. CDR3 loop: CAWRTGLADTQYF. The CDR3 bases are TGTGCCTGGCGGACAGGGTTGGCAGATACGCAGTATTTT.

The rearrangement uses TRBV28 and TRBJ1-5, with D unresolved. Germline-derived CDR1 and CDR2 are MDHEN and SYDVKM. The CDR3 loop spans 12 amino acids. The ends were cut back, 7 bases at V and 6 bases at J, with 10 bases in the middle. CDR3 sequence: CASKPSFQPQHF. CDR3 in DNA: TGTGCCAGCAAACCTTCATTTCAGCCCCAGCATTTT.

The J gene is TRBJ2-1, the V gene TRBV24-1, with D perhaps matching TRBD1 (6 bases). The length of the CDR3 is 15 residues. V was clipped by 4 bases and J by 1 base, with 10 bases between them. Germline V gene lookup returns CDR1 KGHDR and CDR2 SFDVKD. CDR3 in amino acids: CATSDQGPSYNEQFF. The CDR3, as DNA: TGTGCCACCAGTGACCAGGGGCCATCCTACAATGAGCAGTTCTTC.

V and J are TRBV9 and TRBJ1-3; possibly TRBD1 for D (6 bases). Trimming took off 4 bases at V and 4 bases at J, with 18 bases between the two ends. The CDR3 extends over 16 amino acids. Looked up from germline, CDR1 is SGDLS and CDR2 is YYNGEE. CDR3 in DNA: TGTGCCAGCAGCATCGGACAGTCCGTTTCAGGAAACACCATATATTTT. Translating gives CASSIGQSVSGNTIYF.

The V gene is TRBV6-2 or TRBV6-3, the J gene TRBJ2-2, with 8 positions matching TRBD2. CDR3 length: 17 amino acids. Unmatched junction bases numbered 12, after V lost 6 bases and J lost 3 bases. Germline loops: CDR1 MNHEY, CDR2 SVGEGT. The CDR3 bases are TGTGCCAGCAGCCCCCCAGGACTAGCAGACTACACCGGGGAGCTGTTTTTT. Its translation: CASSPPGLADYTGELFF.

The chain recombines TRBV5-1 with TRBJ2-1; 13 nucleotides agree with TRBD2. The V and J ends lost 7 bases and 7 bases, in that order; junction bases with no gene match: 5. Germline CDR1 is SGHRS and CDR2 is YFSETQ. The CDR3 length is 14 residues. CDR3 bases: TGCGCCAGCTTCCCGGGACTAGCGGGGAATGAGCAGTTCTTC. This gives the protein CASFPGLAGNEQFF.

The CDR3 bases are TGTGCCAGCGAGTCGGGGGCGAACGGCTACGAGCAGTACTTC. It codes for CASESGANGYEQYF. The V and J genes are TRBV6-5 and TRBJ2-7; D is tentatively TRBD1 or TRBD2 (6 bases each). CDR3 length: 14 amino acids. Germline values: CDR1 MNHEY, CDR2 SVGAGI. Deletions cut 8 bases from V and 3 bases from J, with 17 bases between.

The genes are TRBV5-1 and TRBJ2-7; a weak D match, TRBD1 (6 bases). Trimming stripped 2 bases from V and 3 bases from J, with 12 bases between. The CDR3 contains 14 residues. The germline gives CDR1 SGHRS, CDR2 YFSETQ. CDR3 residues: CASSFERTDYEQYF. The CDR3 nucleotides read TGCGCCAGCAGCTTCGAGAGGACAGACTACGAGCAGTACTTC.

V gene TRBV5-6 combines with J gene TRBJ2-1; 7 bases are shared with TRBD2. The trim removed 5 bases at V and 0 bases at J, leaving 11 bases unmatched. Germline V lookup: CDR1 SGHDT, CDR2 YYEEEE. The CDR3 spans 17 residues. The CDR3 sequence is CASRSLGGGSSYNEQFF. In nucleotides, the CDR3 is TGTGCCAGCAGATCTCTAGGCGGCGGGAGCTCCTACAATGAGCAGTTCTTC. The variable domain in full, completed from reference TRBV5-6 and TRBJ2-1, reads DAGVTQSPTHLIKTRGQQVTLRCSPKSGHDTVSWYQQALGQGPQFIFQYYEEEERQRGNFPDRFSGHQFPNYSSELNVNALLLGDSALYLCASRSLGGGSSYNEQFFGPGTRLTVL.

The chain combines TRBV10-1 with TRBJ2-7, with D possibly TRBD1 on 6 matching bases. Trimming removed 5 bases at V and 3 bases at J, with 14 bases between. The CDR3 length is 14 residues. Germline V gene data show CDR1 as WNHNN and CDR2 as SYGVQD (reference sequence). The DNA for the CDR3 is TGCGCCAGCAGTCGGACAGACGGATTCTACGAGCAGTACTTC. As protein: CASSRTDGFYEQYF.

This clone was observed a few times. The gene calls are TRBV4-1 and TRBJ2-1, with D perhaps matching TRBD1 (6 bases). The CDR3 contains 16 residues. CDR1 and CDR2 (germline): MGHRA, YSYEKL. V shed 1 base and J shed 4 bases, with 14 bases lying between them. CDR3 in DNA: TGCGCCAGCAGCCAAGGTTCAGGGGCACTATACAATGAGCAGTTCTTC. Residues: CASSQGSGALYNEQFF.

This clone was counted once. V gene TRBV5-1 combines with J gene TRBJ2-5, with 8 bases fitting TRBD1. Germline CDR1 reads SGHRS; CDR2 reads YFSETQ. CDR3 size: 13 residues. V shed 7 bases and J 4 bases; nucleotides not matched to a gene: 6. CDR3: CASSRTGPETQYF. The CDR3 region has the DNA TGCGCCAGCTCCCGGACAGGGCCAGAGACCCAGTACTTC.